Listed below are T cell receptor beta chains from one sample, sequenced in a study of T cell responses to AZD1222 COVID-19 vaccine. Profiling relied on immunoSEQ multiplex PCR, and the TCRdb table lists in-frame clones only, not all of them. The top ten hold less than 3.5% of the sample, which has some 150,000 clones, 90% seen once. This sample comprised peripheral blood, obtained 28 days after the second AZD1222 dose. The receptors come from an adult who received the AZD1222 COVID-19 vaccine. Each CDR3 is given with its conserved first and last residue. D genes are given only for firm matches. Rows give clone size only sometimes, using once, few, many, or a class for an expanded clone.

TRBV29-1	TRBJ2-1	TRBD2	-	TGCAGCGTTGGGGGGAAGACTAGCGGATACAATGAGCAGTTCTTC	CSVGGKTSGYNEQFF
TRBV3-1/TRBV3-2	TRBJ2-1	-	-	TGTGCCAGCAGCCAAAAGAAGCCCGCCCGGGAGCAGTTCTTC	CASSQKKPAREQFF
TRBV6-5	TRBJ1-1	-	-	TGTGCCAGCAGAACCCTAGTGACACTGAACACTGAAGCTTTCTTT	CASRTLVTLNTEAFF
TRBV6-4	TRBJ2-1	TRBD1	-	TGTGCCAGCGGGACAGGGGGTTTAGGGGAGCAGTTCTTC	CASGTGGLGEQFF
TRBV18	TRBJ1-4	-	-	TGTGCCAGCTCACGTTCAACAACTAATGAAAAACTGTTTTTT	CASSRSTTNEKLFF
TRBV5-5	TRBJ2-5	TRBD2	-	TGTGCCAGCAGCTTGGAGTTTTTGGGGACTATCCAAGAGACCCAGTACTTC	CASSLEFLGTIQETQYF
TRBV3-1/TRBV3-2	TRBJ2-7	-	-	TGTGCCAGCAGCCAACACACCGTCTCCTACGAGCAGTACTTC	CASSQHTVSYEQYF
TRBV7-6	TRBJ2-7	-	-	TGTGCCAGCAGCAAAGGGACTGCGGGCGTCCACGAGCAGTACTTC	CASSKGTAGVHEQYF
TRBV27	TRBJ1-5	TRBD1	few	TGTGCCAGCACCCCGACAGGGGTCAATCAGCCCCAGCATTTT	CASTPTGVNQPQHF
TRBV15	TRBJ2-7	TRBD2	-	TGTGCCACCAGCCGCGGACTAGCGTCAAGCTCCTACGAGCAGTACTTC	CATSRGLASSSYEQYF
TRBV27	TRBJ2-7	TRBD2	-	TGTGCCAGCGGACTAGCGGGAGGAACCTACGAGCAGTACTTC	CASGLAGGTYEQYF
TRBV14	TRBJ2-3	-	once	TGTGCCAGCAGTCCGCTCGGCCAGGGGTTAAGCACAGATACGCAGTATTTT	CASSPLGQGLSTDTQYF
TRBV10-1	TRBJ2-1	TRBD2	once	TGCGCCAGCAGTGAGCCTGGGACTAGGGGGAAGGGGAATGAGCAGTTCTTC	CASSEPGTRGKGNEQFF
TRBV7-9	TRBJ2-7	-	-	TGTGCCAGCAGCGGGCACAGGGACCGCTACGAGCAGTACTTC	CASSGHRDRYEQYF
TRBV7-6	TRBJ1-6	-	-	TGTGCCAGCAGCTCGGCGGGGGGTCTCCACGGGACCGCAAATTCACCCCTCCACTTT	CASSSAGGLHGTANSPLHF
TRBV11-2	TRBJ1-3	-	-	TGTGCCAGCAGCCGCATTTCCGGACAGCGAAAAGGCTCTGGAAACACCATATATTTT	CASSRISGQRKGSGNTIYF
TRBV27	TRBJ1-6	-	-	TGTGCCAGCAGTCTACGACCCACCGGGTCACCCCTCCACTTT	CASSLRPTGSPLHF
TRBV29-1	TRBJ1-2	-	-	TGCAGCGTGGTGTGGAGCATCAGGGGCTACACCTTC	CSVVWSIRGYTF
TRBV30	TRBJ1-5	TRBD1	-	TGTGCCTGGAGTACAGGGGGCAATCAGCCCCAGCATTTT	CAWSTGGNQPQHF
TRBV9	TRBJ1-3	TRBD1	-	TGTGCCAGCAGCGCAGACGGGACAGCCTCTGGAAACACCATATATTTT	CASSADGTASGNTIYF
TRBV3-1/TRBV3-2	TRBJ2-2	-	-	TGTGCCAGCAGCCAACCCCTGCTGTCGGGGGCCAGGACCGGGGAGCTGTTTTTT	CASSQPLLSGARTGELFF
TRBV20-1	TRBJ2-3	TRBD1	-	TGCAGTGCTAGTCTATCCGGGACAGGGGACACAGATACGCAGTATTTT	CSASLSGTGDTDTQYF
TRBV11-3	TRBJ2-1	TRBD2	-	TGTGCCAGCAGCTTAGATCTGCTAGCGGGAGACGATGAGCAGTTCTTC	CASSLDLLAGDDEQFF
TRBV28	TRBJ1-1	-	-	TGTGCCAGCAGTACACTAGACACTGAAGCTTTCTTT	CASSTLDTEAFF
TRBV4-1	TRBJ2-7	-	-	TGCGCCAGCAGCCAAGGCTGGCAAAGCTCCTACGAGCAGTACTTC	CASSQGWQSSYEQYF
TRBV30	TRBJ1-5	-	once	TGTGCCTGGAGTGTACAAGGGCAGGGCAATCAGCCCCAGCATTTT	CAWSVQGQGNQPQHF
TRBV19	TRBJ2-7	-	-	TGTGCCAGTAGTATTTACAGGGCTTCCTACGAGCAGTACTTC	CASSIYRASYEQYF
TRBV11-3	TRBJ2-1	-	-	TGTGCCAGCAGCTTAGTCGGACCGAGCTCCTACAATGAGCAGTTCTTC	CASSLVGPSSYNEQFF
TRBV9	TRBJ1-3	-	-	TGTGCCAGCAGCACCTATAACCAGGGGTCTGGAAACACCATATATTTT	CASSTYNQGSGNTIYF
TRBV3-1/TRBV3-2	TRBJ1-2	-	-	TGTGCCAGCAGCCAATGGGACGAGGGTAACTATGGCTACACCTTC	CASSQWDEGNYGYTF
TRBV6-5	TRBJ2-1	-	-	TGTGCCAGCAGAGGGGACATCTCCTACAATGAGCAGTTCTTC	CASRGDISYNEQFF
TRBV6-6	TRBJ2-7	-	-	TGTGCCAGCAGTCGATCGGCAGGACTCTACGAGCAGTACTTC	CASSRSAGLYEQYF
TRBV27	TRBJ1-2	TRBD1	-	TGTGCCAGCAGGGCTATGGACAGGGGAGGCAACTATGGCTACACCTTC	CASRAMDRGGNYGYTF
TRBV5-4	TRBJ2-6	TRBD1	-	TGTGCCAGCAGACCCGGGACAGGGGCTGGGGCCAACGTCCTGACTTTC	CASRPGTGAGANVLTF
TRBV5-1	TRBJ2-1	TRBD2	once	TGCGCCAGCAGCGGCCACAGGGCCCGACTAGCGGGAGCCTATGAGCAGTTCTTC	CASSGHRARLAGAYEQFF
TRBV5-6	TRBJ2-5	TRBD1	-	TGTGCCAGCAGCTTGGCGGACAGGCGAGAGACCCAGTACTTC	CASSLADRRETQYF
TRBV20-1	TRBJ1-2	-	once	TGCAGTGCTAGTATGCCCCTTGGGGGCGCGGGCGGCTACACCTTC	CSASMPLGGAGGYTF
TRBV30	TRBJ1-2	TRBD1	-	TGTGCCTGGAGTATGACAGGGGGAAGAAGAGGCTACACCTTC	CAWSMTGGRRGYTF
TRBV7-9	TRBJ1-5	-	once	TGTGCCAGCAGCCCGGACGGGTATCAGCCCCAGCATTTT	CASSPDGYQPQHF
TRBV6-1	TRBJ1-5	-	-	TGTGCCAGCAGTGAGATCAGTTTGCCGGGATATAGCAATCAGCCCCAGCATTTT	CASSEISLPGYSNQPQHF
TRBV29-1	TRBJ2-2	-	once	TGCAGCGTTGAAGCCGGGTCGGGCACCGGGGAGCTGTTTTTT	CSVEAGSGTGELFF
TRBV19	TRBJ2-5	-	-	TGTGCCAGTAGTATAGGGTTGCGGGTCGGGGAGACCCAGTACTTC	CASSIGLRVGETQYF
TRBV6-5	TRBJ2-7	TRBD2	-	TGTGCCGGCAGTTCGGTCAGCGGGAGGACGTACGAGCAGTACTTC	CAGSSVSGRTYEQYF
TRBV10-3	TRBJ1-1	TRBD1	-	TGTGCCATCAGTCCCCCCGGGACAGGGAAACGCACTGAAGCTTTCTTT	CAISPPGTGKRTEAFF
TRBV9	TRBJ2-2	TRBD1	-	TGTGCCAGCAGCGTCCGAGGGGGCGACACCGGGGAGCTGTTTTTT	CASSVRGGDTGELFF
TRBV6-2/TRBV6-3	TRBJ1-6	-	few	TGTGCCAGCAGTTACTCGCCAGGGAGGAATTCACCCCTCCACTTT	CASSYSPGRNSPLHF
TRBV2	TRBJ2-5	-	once	TGTGCCAGCATGATAAAAGAGACCCAGTACTTC	CASMIKETQYF
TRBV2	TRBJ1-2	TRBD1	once	TGTGCCAGCATGAGGGACAGTATTAACTATGGCTACACCTTC	CASMRDSINYGYTF
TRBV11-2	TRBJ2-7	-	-	TGTGCCAGCAGCTTAATGTTGTCAGCCTCCTACGAGCAGTACTTC	CASSLMLSASYEQYF
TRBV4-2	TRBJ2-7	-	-	TGTGCCAGCAGCCAAGATTTCCAGGTTCCCTACGAGCAGTACTTC	CASSQDFQVPYEQYF
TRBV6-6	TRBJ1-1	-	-	TGTGCCAGCAGTTCACAAACGGGGTCGGGTGGCACTGAAGCTTTCTTT	CASSSQTGSGGTEAFF
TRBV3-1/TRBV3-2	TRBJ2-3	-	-	TGTGCCAGCAGCCAAGACGGGAGTTCAACAGATACGCAGTATTTT	CASSQDGSSTDTQYF
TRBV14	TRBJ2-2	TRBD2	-	TGTGCCAGCAGCCAAGGTCCTTTTCGGGGGGCGAACACCGGGGAGCTGTTTTTT	CASSQGPFRGANTGELFF